The clone carrying this T cell receptor beta chain was counted once. Its matching antigen is unknown. This record belongs to a study of OX40 agonist ivuxolimab in advanced cancers. Study information: With a range of roughly 20 to 85, age averaged about 58 years, and around 83% were male. General study results and limits: What antigens the expanded peripheral T cells recognized was never established. CD8+ T cells showed, on average, more clonal expansion than CD4+ cells.

Samples of blood were obtained at baseline, on cycle 4 day 1, and on cycle 7 day 1. Unmatched junction bases numbered 15, after V lost 5 bases and J lost 3 bases. The CDR3 length is 19 residues. Germline lookup yields CDR1 SEHNR and CDR2 FQNEAQ (reference sequence). Libraries were prepared by immunoSEQ multiplex PCR; TCRdb keeps only in-frame clonotypes and omits some of them. The data contain some 81,000 clones, around four fifths of them singletons. The TCR was taken from an adult with an advanced solid tumor such as melanoma, head and neck, liver or kidney cancer. The chain recombines TRBV7-9 with TRBJ2-2, with TRBD2 matching over 10 bases. The material was CD4+ or CD8+ T cells sorted from blood, obtained in a trial of the OX40 agonist ivuxolimab. CDR3 amino acids: CASSRRSLAGGRDTGELFF. CDR3 coding DNA: TGTGCCAGCAGCCGCCGTTCTTTAGCGGGGGGCCGGGACACCGGGGAGCTGTTTTTT.